These T cell receptor beta chains were read from a single sample in a study of T cell responses to AZD1222 COVID-19 vaccine. Clones were sequenced by immunoSEQ multiplex PCR, and TCRdb holds only the in-frame ones, with some missing. Of 100,000 to 150,000 clones listed, 80% to 90% are singletons. Here the sequenced sample was peripheral blood, taken on day 0 of AZD1222 vaccination. These receptors came from an adult in good health. Each CDR3 is given with its conserved first and last residue. Fields, in order: V gene, J gene, CDR3 protein.

TRBV10-1	TRBJ2-2	CASSGGKPGELFF
TRBV10-2	TRBJ2-1	CASSPADNEQFF
TRBV24-1	TRBJ2-1	CATKLAGNNEQFF
TRBV7-2	TRBJ2-7	CASTRGAILEQYF
TRBV7-9	TRBJ1-1	CASSWEGGTEAFF
TRBV7-2	TRBJ2-7	CASSFQQGNYEQYF
TRBV19	TRBJ1-3	CATDGNKGAGNTIYF
TRBV7-2	TRBJ1-2	CASSHRAGSMEGYTF
TRBV7-2	TRBJ2-1	CASSLREAGEQFF
TRBV6-5	TRBJ1-6	CASSYQGVTPLHF
TRBV3-1/TRBV3-2	TRBJ2-3	CASSLPSRTSGVTDTQYF
TRBV30	TRBJ1-2	CAWSDSTDYGYTF
TRBV6-5	TRBJ1-1	CASTSGYTEAFF
TRBV18	TRBJ2-2	CASSPQGARTGELFF
TRBV7-9	TRBJ2-7	CASSLRPSEQYF
TRBV7-2	TRBJ2-3	CASSHSSGGASPTDTQYF
TRBV3-1/TRBV3-2	TRBJ1-2	CASSQAGYVGRAYGYTF
TRBV7-3	TRBJ2-6	CASSLKGTDVLTF
TRBV9	TRBJ1-6	CASSAGQGGSLSPLHF
TRBV2	TRBJ2-1	CASSALLAGGWNEQFF
TRBV5-6	TRBJ2-2	CASSYLVKGSGELFF
TRBV19	TRBJ2-4	CATALSQGQNIQYF
TRBV19	TRBJ2-1	CASSPLGGTYNEQFF
TRBV28	TRBJ1-5	CASSPLWGLDQPQHF
TRBV7-2	TRBJ2-3	CASSLRPGAEDTQYF